This T cell receptor (beta chain) comes out of a study of T cell clonality in common variable immunodeficiency (dated by TCRdb to 2014 to 2015). Equivalent amounts of genomic DNA from CVID and control samples were used as sequencing input. For every sample, a 60 bp segment covering the rearranged TCRbeta CDR3 region was amplified and then sequenced. The immunoSEQ assay, a bias-corrected multiplex PCR with high-throughput sequencing, was employed for TCRbeta amplification. The authors processed their data as follows. Each unique nucleotide sequence was treated as a clone and annotated with V, D and J genes, copy number and frequency. Sequences were labeled productive if in frame, and non-productive if out of frame or containing stop codons. As previously described, Shannon's entropy was used to calculate clonality. The predicted amino acid sequences of productive clones were used to derive mean CDR3 Kyte-Doolittle hydropathy. The R hclust function was used to hierarchically cluster scaled V gene usage with Manhattan distance and complete linkage. Sharing of clones by CDR3 amino acid sequence was evaluated through resampling of 12 repertoires per group over 100 rounds. The repertoires were searched for some 70 published EBV-specific TCRbeta sequences and 245 published CMV-specific TCRbeta sequences. Two CVID samples yielding fewer than 10,000 sequences were excluded from analysis, leaving under 45 CVID repertoires. The clones in this table, taken by TCRdb from immuneACCESS, are in-frame only. Not every clone is retained; where verified, under half of the shortfall comes from an unresolved V gene, and the cause of the rest is unknown. That table is the source of V, J and clone size, and D and trimming were worked out from the DNA. This sample has some 30,000 clones, none of them a singleton. The top ten clonotypes cover around 4.5% of the sample.

This clone was recorded many times. No cognate antigen has been identified for it. Read sequence stops 3 residues before the CDR3 end, and the germline J gene provides the missing end. Results and caveats for the whole study, not just this receptor: TCRbeta clonality was higher in CVID subjects than in healthy controls (t-test p = 0.018), and the increase was most characteristic of about a third of subjects. Differences among patients in the CVID cohort limited the correlations between repertoire features and clinical complications. Although equal DNA input was used, an average of about 80,000 unique sequences per sample was obtained for controls, compared with 30,000 to 35,000 for CVID samples. Fewer TCRbeta clones were shared among CVID subjects than among healthy controls (p < 0.0001). It was noted by the authors that sequencing of the repertoires of T cell subpopulations would be needed to clarify the cause of the increased clonality in CVID. Fewer deletions and N-nucleotide insertions were reportedly observed in CVID TCRbeta sequences, and highly modified clones with 13 or more V deletions were reportedly absent from CVID TCRbeta sequences.

CDR1 and CDR2, looked up from the germline V gene, are SGHRS and YFSETQ. The germline ends are 3 bases apart after V is trimmed by 0 bases and J by 8 bases. The CDR3 runs 11 amino acids, cysteine and phenylalanine included. The DNA has 24 bases, all within the CDR3, and is read from base 1. Both CVID patients and healthy controls were predominantly of Caucasian heritage. From each donor, roughly 5 to 8 ml of heparinized peripheral whole blood was collected. Genomic DNA from adults with common variable immune deficiency (CVID) and from healthy adult controls was used to sequence TCRbeta CDR3 repertoires. The control group comprised some 22 healthy adult volunteers, roughly 12 female and approximately ten male, aged about 20 to 70 years with a mean age of 34. Diluted blood was density-centrifuged over Hypaque 1077 or Ficoll-Paque to isolate peripheral blood mononuclear cells. Unsorted mononuclear cells served as the source of genomic DNA, which was extracted either by Qiagen column purification or by a centrifugation-based method.

The rearranged chain carries TRBV5-1 and TRBJ2-1; the D gene is unclear. The sample consisted of peripheral blood mononuclear cells. The clonotype was recovered from a person aged 18 to 75 in good health. The CDR3 protein is CASSLVDEQFF. CDR3 DNA (partial): TGCGCCAGCAGCTTGGTCGATGAG.